This TCR beta chain was recovered during a study of cytomegalovirus exposure and HLA in healthy donors. Use of 60 Vbeta and 13 Jbeta primers characterized the PCR. TCRdb's table, derived via immunoSEQ multiplex PCR, lists solely in-frame clones and lacks some. The sample lists around 150,000 clones, 75% to 85% occurring once. The CDR3 is 16 residues long. Germline CDR1 and CDR2: SGHNT and YYREEE (reference sequence). Though nominally healthy at sampling, donors likely had unrecorded immune exposures. The specimen sequenced was PBMCs. The rearrangement uses TRBV5-4 and TRBJ2-5; D may be TRBD1 (7 bases). With the DNA end fitting TRBJ2-7 better, the J assignment may be wrong. This clonotype was obtained from a man aged 50-59 years in good health and CMV-seropositive. The CDR3 DNA reads as TGTGCCAGCAGCCCGACAGGGACTTTAGTCTCCTACGAGCAGTACTTC. Translation gives CASSPTGTLVSYEQYF.